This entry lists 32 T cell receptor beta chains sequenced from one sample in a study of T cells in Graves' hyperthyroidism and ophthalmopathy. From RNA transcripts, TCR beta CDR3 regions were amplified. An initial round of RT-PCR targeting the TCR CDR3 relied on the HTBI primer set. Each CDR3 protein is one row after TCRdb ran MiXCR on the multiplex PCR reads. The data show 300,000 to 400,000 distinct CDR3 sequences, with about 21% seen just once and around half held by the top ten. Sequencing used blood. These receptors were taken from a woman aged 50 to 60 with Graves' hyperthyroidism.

CDR3 region: CASSPNTGLGNQPQHF. In DNA form, the CDR3 reads TGTGCCAGCAGTCCGAACACAGGGCTTGGCAATCAGCCCCAGCATTTT. The rearrangement links TRBV27 to TRBJ1-5; D possibly corresponds to TRBD1 (6 bases). CDR3 length: 16 amino acids. V lost 5 bases to trimming and J lost 2 bases, with 16 bases between them. CDR1 and CDR2 from the germline V gene are MNHEY and SMNVEV (reference sequence).

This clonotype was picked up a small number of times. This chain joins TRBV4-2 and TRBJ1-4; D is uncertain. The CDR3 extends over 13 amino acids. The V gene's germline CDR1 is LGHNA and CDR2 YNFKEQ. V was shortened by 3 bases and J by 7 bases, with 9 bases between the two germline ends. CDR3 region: CASSQFNPEKLFF. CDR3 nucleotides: TGTGCCAGCAGCCAGTTTAACCCTGAAAAACTGTTTTTT.

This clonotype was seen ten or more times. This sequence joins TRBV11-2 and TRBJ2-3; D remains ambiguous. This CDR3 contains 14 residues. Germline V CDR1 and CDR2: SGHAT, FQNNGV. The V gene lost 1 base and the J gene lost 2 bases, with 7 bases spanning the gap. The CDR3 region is CASSLGGNTDTQYF. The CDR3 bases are TGTGCCAGCAGCTTAGGTGGGAACACAGATACGCAGTATTTT.

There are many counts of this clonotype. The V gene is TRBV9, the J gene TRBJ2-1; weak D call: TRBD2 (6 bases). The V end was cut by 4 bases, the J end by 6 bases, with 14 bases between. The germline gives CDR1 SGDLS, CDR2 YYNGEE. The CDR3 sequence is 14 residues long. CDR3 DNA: TGTGCCAGCAGCCTAAGATCCGGGGGCAATGAGCAGTTCTTC. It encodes CASSLRSGGNEQFF.

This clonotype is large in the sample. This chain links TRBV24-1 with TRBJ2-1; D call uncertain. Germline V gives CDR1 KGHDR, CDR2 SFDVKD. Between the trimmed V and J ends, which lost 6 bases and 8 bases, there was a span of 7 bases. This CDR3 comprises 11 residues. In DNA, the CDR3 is TGTGCCACCAGTTTTGGTCATGAGCAGTTCTTC. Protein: CATSFGHEQFF.

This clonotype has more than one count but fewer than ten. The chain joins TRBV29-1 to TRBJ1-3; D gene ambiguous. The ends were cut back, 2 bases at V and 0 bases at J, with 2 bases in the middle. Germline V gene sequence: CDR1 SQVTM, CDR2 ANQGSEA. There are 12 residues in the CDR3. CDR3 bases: TGCAGCGTTGAAAGCTCTGGAAACACCATATATTTT. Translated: CSVESSGNTIYF.

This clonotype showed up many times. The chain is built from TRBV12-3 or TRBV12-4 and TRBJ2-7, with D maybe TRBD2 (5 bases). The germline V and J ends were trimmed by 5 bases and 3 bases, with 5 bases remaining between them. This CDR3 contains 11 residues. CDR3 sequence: CASSRDYEQYF. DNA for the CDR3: TGTGCCAGCAGTCGGGACTACGAGCAGTACTTC.

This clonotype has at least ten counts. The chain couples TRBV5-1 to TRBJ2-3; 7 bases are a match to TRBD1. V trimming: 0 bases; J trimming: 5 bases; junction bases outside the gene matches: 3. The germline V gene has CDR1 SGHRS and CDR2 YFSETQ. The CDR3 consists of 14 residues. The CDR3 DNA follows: TGCGCCAGCAGCTTGGGCCAGGGGGTAGATACGCAGTATTTT. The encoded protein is CASSLGQGVDTQYF.

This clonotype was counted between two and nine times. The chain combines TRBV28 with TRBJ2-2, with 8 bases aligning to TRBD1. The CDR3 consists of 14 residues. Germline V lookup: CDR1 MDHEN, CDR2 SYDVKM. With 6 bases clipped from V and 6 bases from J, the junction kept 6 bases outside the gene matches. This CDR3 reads CASSGQGPSGELFF. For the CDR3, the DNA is TGTGCCAGCAGCGGACAGGGCCCGTCCGGGGAGCTGTTTTTT.

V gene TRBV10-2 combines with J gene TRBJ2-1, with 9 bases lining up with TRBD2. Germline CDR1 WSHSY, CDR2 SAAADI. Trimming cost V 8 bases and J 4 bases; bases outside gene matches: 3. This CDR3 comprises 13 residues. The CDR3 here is CASRREGYNEQFF. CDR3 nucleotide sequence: TGCGCCAGCCGGCGGGAGGGGTACAATGAGCAGTTCTTC.

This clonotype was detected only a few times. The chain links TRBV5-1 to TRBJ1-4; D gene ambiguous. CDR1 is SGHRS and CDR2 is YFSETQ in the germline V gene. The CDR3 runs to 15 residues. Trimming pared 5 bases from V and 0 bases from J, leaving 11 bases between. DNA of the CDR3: TGCGCCAGCAGGTACGCGGTGACAACTAATGAAAAACTGTTTTTT. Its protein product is CASRYAVTTNEKLFF.

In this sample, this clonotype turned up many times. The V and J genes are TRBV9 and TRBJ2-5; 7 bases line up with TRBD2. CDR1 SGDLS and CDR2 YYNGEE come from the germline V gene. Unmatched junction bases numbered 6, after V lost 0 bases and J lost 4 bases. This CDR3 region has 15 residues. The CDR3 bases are TGTGCCAGCAGCGTAGGGGAGGGTCTAGGAGAGACCCAGTACTTC. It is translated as CASSVGEGLGETQYF.

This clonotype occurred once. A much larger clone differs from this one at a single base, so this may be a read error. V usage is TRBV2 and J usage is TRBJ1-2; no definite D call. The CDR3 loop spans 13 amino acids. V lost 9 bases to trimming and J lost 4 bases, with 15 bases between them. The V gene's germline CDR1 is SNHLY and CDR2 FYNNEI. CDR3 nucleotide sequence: TGTGCCAGAAGAGCAGGAACCTTCTATGGCTACACCTTC. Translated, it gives CARRAGTFYGYTF.

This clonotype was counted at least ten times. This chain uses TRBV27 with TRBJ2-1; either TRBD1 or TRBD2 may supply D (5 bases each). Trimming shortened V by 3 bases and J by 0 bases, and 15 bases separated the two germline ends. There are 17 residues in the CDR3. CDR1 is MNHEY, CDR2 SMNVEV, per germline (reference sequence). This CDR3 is CASSLRVRGSSYNEQFF. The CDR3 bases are TGTGCCAGCAGTTTGAGGGTTCGGGGCAGCTCCTACAATGAGCAGTTCTTC.

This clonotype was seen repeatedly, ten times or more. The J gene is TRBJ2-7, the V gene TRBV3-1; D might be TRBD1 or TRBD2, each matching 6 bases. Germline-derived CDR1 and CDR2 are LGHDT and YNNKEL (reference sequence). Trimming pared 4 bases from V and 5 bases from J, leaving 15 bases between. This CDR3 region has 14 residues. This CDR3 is CASSRGAFRDEQYF. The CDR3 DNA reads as TGTGCCAGCAGCCGGGGGGCCTTCAGGGACGAGCAGTACTTC.

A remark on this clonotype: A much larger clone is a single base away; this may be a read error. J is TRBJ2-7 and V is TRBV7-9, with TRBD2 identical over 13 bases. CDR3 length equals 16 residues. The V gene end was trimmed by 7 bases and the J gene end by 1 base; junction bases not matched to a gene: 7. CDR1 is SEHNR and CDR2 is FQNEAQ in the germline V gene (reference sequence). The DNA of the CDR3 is TGTGCCAGCAACCCACCGACTAGCGGGAGGTCCTACGAGCAGTACTTC. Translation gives CASNPPTSGRSYEQYF.

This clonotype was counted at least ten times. CDR3 coding DNA: TGTGCCAGCAGCCCAGGGCGTGCTGGGGCCAACGTCCTGACTTTC. Amino acid sequence: CASSPGRAGANVLTF. This rearrangement joins TRBV11-2 to TRBJ2-6; D perhaps matches TRBD1 (5 bases). This CDR3 is 15 amino acids long. Trimming shortened V by 5 bases and J by 2 bases, and 10 bases separated the two germline ends. Per the germline V gene, CDR1 is SGHAT and CDR2 is FQNNGV.

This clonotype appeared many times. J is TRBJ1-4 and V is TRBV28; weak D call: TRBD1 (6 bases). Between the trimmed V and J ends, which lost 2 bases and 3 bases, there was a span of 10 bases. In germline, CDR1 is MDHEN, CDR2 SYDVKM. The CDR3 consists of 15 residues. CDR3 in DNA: TGTGCCAGCAGTTTACTACAGGGAGCTAATGAAAAACTGTTTTTT. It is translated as CASSLLQGANEKLFF.

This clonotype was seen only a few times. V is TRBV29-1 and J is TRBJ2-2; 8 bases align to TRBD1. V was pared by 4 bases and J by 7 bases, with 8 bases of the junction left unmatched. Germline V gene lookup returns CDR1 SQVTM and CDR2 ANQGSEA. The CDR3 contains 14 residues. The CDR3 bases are TGCAGCGTTGGGCAGGGGGCGCAGGTCGGGGAGCTGTTTTTT. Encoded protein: CSVGQGAQVGELFF.

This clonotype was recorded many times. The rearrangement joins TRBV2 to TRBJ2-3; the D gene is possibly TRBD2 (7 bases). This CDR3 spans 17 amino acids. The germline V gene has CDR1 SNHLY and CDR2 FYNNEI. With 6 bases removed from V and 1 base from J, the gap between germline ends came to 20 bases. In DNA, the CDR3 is TGTGCCAGCAGCGTTCCCCGGGCGGGGGCCGGCACAGATACGCAGTATTTT. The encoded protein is CASSVPRAGAGTDTQYF.

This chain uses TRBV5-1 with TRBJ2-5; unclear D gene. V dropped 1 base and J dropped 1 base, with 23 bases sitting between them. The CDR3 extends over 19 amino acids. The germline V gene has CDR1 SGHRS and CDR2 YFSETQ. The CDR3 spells CASSLSYWSSHGIQETQYF. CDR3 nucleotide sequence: TGCGCCAGCAGCTTGTCTTATTGGTCCAGCCACGGAATCCAAGAGACCCAGTACTTC.

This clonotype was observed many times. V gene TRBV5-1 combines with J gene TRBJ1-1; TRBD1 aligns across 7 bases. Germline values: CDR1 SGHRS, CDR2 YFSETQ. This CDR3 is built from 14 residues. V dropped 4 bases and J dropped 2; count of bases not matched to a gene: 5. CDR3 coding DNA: TGCGCCAGCAGCACAGCAGGGGGAAACACTGAAGCTTTCTTT. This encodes CASSTAGGNTEAFF.

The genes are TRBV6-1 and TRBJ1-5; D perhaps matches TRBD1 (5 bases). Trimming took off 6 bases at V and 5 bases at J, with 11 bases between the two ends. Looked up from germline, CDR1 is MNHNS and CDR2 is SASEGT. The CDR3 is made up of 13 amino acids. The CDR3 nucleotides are TGTGCCAGCAGACGCGACAGATATCAGCCCCAGCATTTT. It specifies CASRRDRYQPQHF.

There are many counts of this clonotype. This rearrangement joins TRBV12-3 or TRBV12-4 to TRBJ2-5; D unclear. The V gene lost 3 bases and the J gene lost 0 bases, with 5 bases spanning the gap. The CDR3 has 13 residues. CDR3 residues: CASSFKHQETQYF. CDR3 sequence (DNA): TGTGCCAGCAGTTTCAAGCACCAAGAGACCCAGTACTTC.

CDR3 in DNA: TGTGCCAGCAGTTACTCGATGGGGTGGGCAGGGGAAACTGAAGCTTTCTTT. This translates into CASSYSMGWAGETEAFF. This chain uses TRBV6-2 or TRBV6-3 with TRBJ1-1, with D possibly being TRBD1 (6 bases). Looked up from germline, CDR1 is MNHEY and CDR2 is SVGEGT. CDR3 size: 17 residues. V was shortened by 0 bases and J by 5 bases, with 19 bases between the two germline ends.

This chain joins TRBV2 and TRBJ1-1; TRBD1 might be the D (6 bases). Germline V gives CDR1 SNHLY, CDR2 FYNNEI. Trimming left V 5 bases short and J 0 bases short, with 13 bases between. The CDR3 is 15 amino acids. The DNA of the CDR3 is TGTGCCAGCAGTTCTAGGACAGTCCTGAACACTGAAGCTTTCTTT. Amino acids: CASSSRTVLNTEAFF.

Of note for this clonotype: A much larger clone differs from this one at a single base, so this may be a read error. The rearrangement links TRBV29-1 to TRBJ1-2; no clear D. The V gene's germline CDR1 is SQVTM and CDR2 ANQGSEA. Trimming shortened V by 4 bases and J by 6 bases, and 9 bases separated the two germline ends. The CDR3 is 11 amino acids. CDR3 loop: CSVAGNHGYTF. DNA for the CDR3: TGCAGCGTTGCGGGGAACCATGGCTACACCTTC.

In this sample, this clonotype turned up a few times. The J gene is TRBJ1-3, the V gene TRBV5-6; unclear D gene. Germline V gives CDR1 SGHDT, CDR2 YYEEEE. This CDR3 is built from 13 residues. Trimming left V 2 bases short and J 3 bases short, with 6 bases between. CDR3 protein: CASSFRDGNTIYF. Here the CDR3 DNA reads TGTGCCAGCAGCTTCCGGGATGGAAACACCATATATTTT.

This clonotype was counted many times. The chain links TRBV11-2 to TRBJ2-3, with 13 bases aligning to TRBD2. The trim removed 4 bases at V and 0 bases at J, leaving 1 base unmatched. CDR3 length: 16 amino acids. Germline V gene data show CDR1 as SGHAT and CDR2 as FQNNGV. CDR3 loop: CASSSTSGRSTDTQYF. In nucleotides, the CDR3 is TGTGCCAGCAGCTCGACTAGCGGGAGGAGCACAGATACGCAGTATTTT.

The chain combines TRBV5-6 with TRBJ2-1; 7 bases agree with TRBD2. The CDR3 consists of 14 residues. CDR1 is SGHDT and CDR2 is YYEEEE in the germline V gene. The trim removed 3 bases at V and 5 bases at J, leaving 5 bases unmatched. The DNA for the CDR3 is TGTGCCAGCAGCTGGGGGGGGGAGAACAATGAGCAGTTCTTC. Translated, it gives CASSWGGENNEQFF.

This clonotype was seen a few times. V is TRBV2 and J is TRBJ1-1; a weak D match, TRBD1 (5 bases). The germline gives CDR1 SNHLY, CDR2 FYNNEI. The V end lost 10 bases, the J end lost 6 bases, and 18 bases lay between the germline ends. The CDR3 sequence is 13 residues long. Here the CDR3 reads CATWGTSNSEAFF. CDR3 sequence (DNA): TGTGCCACTTGGGGGACGAGTAATTCTGAAGCTTTCTTT.

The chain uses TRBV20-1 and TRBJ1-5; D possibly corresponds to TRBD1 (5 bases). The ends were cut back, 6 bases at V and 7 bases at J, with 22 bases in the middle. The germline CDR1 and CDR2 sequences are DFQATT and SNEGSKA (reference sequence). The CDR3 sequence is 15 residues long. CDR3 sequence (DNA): TGCAGTGCGATGGGCAGGGTCGTCCATGGGCAGCCCCAGCATTTT. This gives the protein CSAMGRVVHGQPQHF.